Shown below are 23 T cell receptor beta chains from a single sample sequenced in a study of OX40 agonist ivuxolimab in advanced cancers. Only in-frame clones appear in the TCRdb table, and some are missing; sequencing was by immunoSEQ multiplex PCR. The sample records over 20,000 clones, 84% being singletons. Sequenced here: CD4+ or CD8+ T cells sorted from blood, sampled in a trial of the OX40 agonist ivuxolimab. The receptors were sampled from an adult with an advanced solid tumor such as melanoma, head and neck, liver or kidney cancer.

As DNA, the CDR3 is TGTGCCAGCAGTACACAGGGTAGCAATCAGCCCCAGCATTTT. Amino acids: CASSTQGSNQPQHF. The chain has TRBV28 and TRBJ1-5; D may be TRBD1 (6 bases). The CDR3 is made up of 14 amino acids. The V and J ends lost 5 bases and 0 bases respectively, with 8 bases between them. CDR1 and CDR2 from the germline V gene are MDHEN and SYDVKM.

The chain recombines TRBV6-5 with TRBJ1-1, with TRBD1 matching over 7 bases. V was pared by 2 bases and J by 0 bases, with 3 bases of the junction left unmatched. CDR1 and CDR2 (germline): MNHEY, SVGAGI. The CDR3 has 15 amino acids. CDR3 nucleotide sequence: TGTGCCAGCAGTTACGGACAGGTCATGAACACTGAAGCTTTCTTT. Residues: CASSYGQVMNTEAFF.

The genes are TRBV29-1 and TRBJ2-7, with 10 bases that match TRBD2. The V gene end was trimmed by 6 bases and the J gene end by 3 bases; junction bases not matched to a gene: 5. The germline V gene has CDR1 SQVTM and CDR2 ANQGSEA. CDR3 length: 13 residues. The CDR3 sequence: CSVGERGGYEQYF. As DNA, the CDR3 is TGCAGCGTGGGGGAGCGGGGGGGCTACGAGCAGTACTTC.

This chain links TRBV19 with TRBJ2-2, with TRBD1 identical over 12 bases. The length of the CDR3 is 16 residues. The germline V gene encodes CDR1 LNHDA and CDR2 SQIVND (reference sequence). Trimming cost V 4 bases and J 3 bases; bases outside gene matches: 3. The CDR3 region has the DNA TGTGCCAGTAGTAGCCGGGACAGGGGGCACACCGGGGAGCTGTTTTTT. This encodes CASSSRDRGHTGELFF.

Only a few counts were recorded for this clone. CDR3 residues: CSASRGYEQYF. DNA of the CDR3: TGCAGTGCTAGCCGGGGTTACGAGCAGTACTTC. This chain uses TRBV20-1 with TRBJ2-7, with D maybe TRBD2 (5 bases). This CDR3 is built from 11 residues. From germline, CDR1 is DFQATT and CDR2 SNEGSKA (reference sequence). With 3 bases removed from V and 4 bases from J, the gap between germline ends came to 7 bases.

The CDR3 is CASSDSPGYEQYF. For the CDR3, the DNA is TGTGCCAGCAGTGACTCCCCCGGCTACGAGCAGTACTTC. The chain combines TRBV6-4 with TRBJ2-7; D is undetermined. CDR3 size: 13 residues. Germline values: CDR1 MRHNA, CDR2 SNTAGT. V was cut by 0 bases and J by 3 bases, with 6 bases left in between.

The sample holds one count of this clone. This chain links TRBV7-9 with TRBJ2-7, with 12 bases identical to TRBD1. The CDR3 length is 15 residues. Per germline, CDR1 SEHNR and CDR2 FQNEAQ (reference sequence). Unmatched junction bases numbered 2, after V lost 1 base and J lost 4 bases. The CDR3 DNA reads TGTGCCAGCAGCTTAGGGGACAGGGGGCCTTACGAGCAGTACTTC. Protein: CASSLGDRGPYEQYF.

The V call is TRBV4-1, the J call TRBJ2-3; TRBD2 is a possible D gene (5 bases). This CDR3 has 15 residues. The V gene's germline CDR1 is MGHRA and CDR2 YSYEKL. V was shortened by 4 bases and J by 3 bases, with 14 bases between the two germline ends. The chain's CDR3 is CASSPGEGWTDTQYF. CDR3 sequence (DNA): TGCGCCAGCAGCCCGGGCGAGGGCTGGACAGATACGCAGTATTTT.

This clone occurred a few times. The chain couples TRBV4-1 to TRBJ1-5; possible D gene TRBD1, 5 bases. Trimming pared 3 bases from V and 0 bases from J, leaving 9 bases between. Looked up from germline, CDR1 is MGHRA and CDR2 is YSYEKL. There are 15 residues in the CDR3. The CDR3 region has the DNA TGCGCCAGCAGCCAGGTGACAGCTAGCAATCAGCCCCAGCATTTT. The encoded protein is CASSQVTASNQPQHF.

The chain links TRBV6-1 to TRBJ1-5; 10 bases fit TRBD1. The junction had 5 bases not matched to a gene; V was cut back by 7 bases and J by 5 bases. Per germline, CDR1 MNHNS and CDR2 SASEGT. This CDR3 is 14 amino acids long. In DNA form, the CDR3 reads TGTGCCAGCACCACGGGGACAGGGGATCAGCCCCAGCATTTT. Translated: CASTTGTGDQPQHF.

The J gene is TRBJ1-6, the V gene TRBV7-9; unclear D gene. Germline lookup yields CDR1 SEHNR and CDR2 FQNEAQ (reference sequence). The CDR3 runs 18 residues. Trimming pared 1 base from V and 0 bases from J, leaving 13 bases between. In nucleotides, the CDR3 is TGTGCCAGCAGCTTAGAGGTTCTGGGGAGCTCCTATAATTCACCCCTCCACTTT. It is translated as CASSLEVLGSSYNSPLHF.

This chain joins TRBV6-6 and TRBJ2-5; D gene unclear. CDR3 length: 13 amino acids. Trimming shortened V by 6 bases and J by 4 bases, and 12 bases separated the two germline ends. Per the germline V gene, CDR1 is MNHNY and CDR2 is SVGAGI (reference sequence). CDR3 protein: CASRKTAPETQYF. CDR3 sequence (DNA): TGTGCCAGCAGAAAGACGGCCCCAGAGACCCAGTACTTC.

CDR3 DNA: TGTGCCACCATGGTCGGGACTCTCCCTCCCTACAATGAGCAGTTCTTC. The encoded protein is CATMVGTLPPYNEQFF. The chain employs TRBV27 and TRBJ2-1, with D perhaps TRBD2 (6 bases). CDR1 and CDR2 (germline): MNHEY, SMNVEV (reference sequence). V was clipped by 10 bases and J by 2 bases, with 21 bases between them. The CDR3 runs 16 residues.

The genes are TRBV2 and TRBJ1-1; weak D call: TRBD1 (5 bases). This CDR3 region has 9 residues. Germline V gene lookup returns CDR1 SNHLY and CDR2 FYNNEI. V was trimmed by 8 bases and J by 11 bases, leaving 9 bases between them. The CDR3 DNA reads as TGTGCCAGCGGGGGAATGGCTTTCTTT. Translating gives CASGGMAFF.

Notes on this clone: An end of the junction differs from the germline gene, which may be a read error. Other DNA sequences in the sample encode the same CDR3. This chain joins TRBV30 and TRBJ2-7, with 8 positions matching TRBD2. CDR3 size: 15 residues. Germline CDR1 and CDR2: GTSNPN and SVGIG (reference sequence). CDR3 sequence: CAWSSAGGFSEEQYF. CDR3 nucleotide sequence: TGCGCCTGGAGTTCGGCGGGGGGTTTTTCGGAGGAGCAGTACTTC.

This clone occurred once. V gene TRBV7-3 combines with J gene TRBJ2-1, with D tentatively TRBD1 or TRBD2 (6 bases each). The germline CDR1 and CDR2 sequences are SGHTA and FQGTGA. Trimming removed 5 bases from V and 9 bases from J, with 8 bases in between. This CDR3 has 11 residues. CDR3 DNA sequence: TGTGCCAGCAGCGAGGGGGGTGAGCAGTTCTTC. This encodes CASSEGGEQFF. Based on the CDR3 plus reference TRBV7-3 and TRBJ2-1, the full variable domain is GAGVSQTPSNKVTEKGKYVELRCDPISGHTALYWYRQSLGQGPEFLIYFQGTGAADDSGLPNDRFFAVRPEGSVSTLKIQRTERGDSAVYLCASSEGGEQFFGPGTRLTVL.

This chain uses TRBV13 with TRBJ2-2; D ambiguous. The V gene lost 1 base and the J gene lost 6 bases, with 6 bases spanning the gap. Germline V gene data show CDR1 as PRHDT and CDR2 as FYEKMQ (reference sequence). The CDR3 consists of 13 residues. CDR3 nucleotide sequence: TGTGCCAGCAGCTTAGCCAGTTCCGGGGAGCTGTTTTTT. It is translated as CASSLASSGELFF.

The CDR3, as DNA: TGTGCCAGCAGCTTGATGCAGCTGAGCTCCTACGAGCAGTACTTC. Protein product: CASSLMQLSSYEQYF. This rearrangement joins TRBV5-8 to TRBJ2-7; unclear D gene. The length of the CDR3 is 15 residues. Trimming took 1 base from V and 0 from J, leaving 11 bases between them. The germline gives CDR1 SGHTS, CDR2 YDEGEE.

This clone appeared a single time. V usage is TRBV4-3 and J usage is TRBJ1-2; TRBD1 agrees at 7 bases. The CDR3 is 13 residues long. Germline lookup yields CDR1 LGHNA and CDR2 YSLEER. Trimming at V came to 1 base and at J to 4 bases, leaving 0 bases not matched to a gene. CDR3 coding DNA: TGCGCCAGCAGCCAAGGACAGGGCTATGGCTACACCTTC. As protein: CASSQGQGYGYTF.

The chain recombines TRBV4-1 with TRBJ2-3; D ambiguous. The germline V gene encodes CDR1 MGHRA and CDR2 YSYEKL. The CDR3 is 12 amino acids. The V end was cut by 6 bases, the J end by 5 bases, with 9 bases between. CDR3 DNA sequence: TGCGCCAGCAGTTTAAAGAGAGATACGCAGTATTTT. As protein: CASSLKRDTQYF.

This clone was recorded once. The chain uses TRBV13 and TRBJ2-7, with 9 bases that match TRBD1. This CDR3 is 17 amino acids long. Germline CDR1 and CDR2: PRHDT and FYEKMQ (reference sequence). Trimming at V came to 5 bases and at J to 0 bases, leaving 11 bases not matched to a gene. This chain's CDR3 is CASSPDRGTRSSYEQYF. The CDR3 nucleotides are TGTGCCAGCAGCCCGGACAGGGGCACCCGGAGCTCCTACGAGCAGTACTTC.

The chain uses TRBV9 and TRBJ2-2, with D possibly TRBD1 on 5 matching bases. The ends were cut back, 2 bases at V and 5 bases at J, with 10 bases in the middle. This CDR3 has 14 residues. Germline CDR1 reads SGDLS; CDR2 reads YYNGEE. The CDR3 protein is CASSVQGTTGELFF. DNA for the CDR3: TGTGCCAGCAGCGTTCAGGGAACGACCGGGGAGCTGTTTTTT.

The CDR3 sequence: CASSHPGTGWELFF. CDR3 DNA sequence: TGCGCCAGCAGCCACCCCGGGACAGGATGGGAACTGTTTTTT. The rearrangement joins TRBV4-1 to TRBJ1-4; 8 bases are shared with TRBD1. The CDR3 spans 14 residues. Germline assignment: CDR1 MGHRA and CDR2 YSYEKL. J lost 12 bases, V lost 3 bases, and 9 bases had no gene match.